These T cell receptor beta chains were read from a single sample in a study of blood T cell repertoires in COVID-19. Here immunoSEQ multiplex PCR was the method, and the copy in TCRdb shows in-frame clones only, minus some. Of some 73,000 clones listed, 70% to 90% are singletons. Specimen: peripheral blood. These TCRs come from a middle-aged man with COVID-19, enrolled during active disease. Both conserved end residues are part of each CDR3. The D gene is left open where the match is weak. A row's size may be missing; if present it is once, few, many or a size class.

length	V	size	J	D	DNA	CDR3
15	TRBV6-5	NA	TRBJ1-1	NA	TGTGCCAGCAGTTATCAGGCAGGGTTGGGCACTGAAGCTTTCTTT	CASSYQAGLGTEAFF
14	TRBV19	NA	TRBJ1-4	NA	TGTGCCAGTGTACAGGGCAGCAGAGGCGGAAAACTGTTTTTT	CASVQGSRGGKLFF
15	TRBV6-6	NA	TRBJ2-7	TRBD1	TGTGCCAGCAGCTCGACAGGGCCGAGCTCCTACGAGCAGTACTTC	CASSSTGPSSYEQYF
14	TRBV19	NA	TRBJ1-2	TRBD1	TGTGCCAGTAGTGCGCCGGGACAGCATTGGGGCTACACCTTC	CASSAPGQHWGYTF
13	TRBV30	NA	TRBJ1-2	TRBD1	TGTGCCTGGGACAGGGGAGCTAACTATGGCTACACCTTC	CAWDRGANYGYTF
17	TRBV15	NA	TRBJ2-1	TRBD2	TGTGCCACCAGCAGAGAACTAGCGGGAGCAGGTTTCAATGAGCAGTTCTTC	CATSRELAGAGFNEQFF
12	TRBV7-6	NA	TRBJ1-1	NA	TGTGCCAGCAGTAACGCGGGGGGTGAAGCTTTCTTT	CASSNAGGEAFF
14	TRBV7-9	NA	TRBJ2-3	NA	TGTGCCAGCAGCTTAGCGGGGCTCACAGATACGCAGTATTTT	CASSLAGLTDTQYF
14	TRBV30	NA	TRBJ2-7	NA	TGTGCCTGGAGTGCCGGGAGTGCGACCTACGAGCAGTACTTC	CAWSAGSATYEQYF
15	TRBV28	NA	TRBJ2-4	NA	TGTGCCAGCACCAGTAGCGGTCTTGGCAAAAACATTCAGTACTTC	CASTSSGLGKNIQYF
11	TRBV29-1	few	TRBJ1-4	NA	TGCAGCGTCTTTCAGGCTGGAAAACTGTTTTTT	CSVFQAGKLFF
16	TRBV19	NA	TRBJ2-3	TRBD2	TGTGCCAGTAGGCTACGACCAGCCGGGGAGGGAGATACGCAGTATTTT	CASRLRPAGEGDTQYF
17	TRBV1	NA	TRBJ2-3	NA	TGCACCAGCAGCCAAGAGGTAGCGGGAGGGGTTTTCGATACGCAGTATTTT	CTSSQEVAGGVFDTQYF
14	TRBV3-1/TRBV3-2	NA	TRBJ1-1	NA	TGTGCCAGCAGCCAAGCGGGGGGTGGCACTGAAGCTTTCTTT	CASSQAGGGTEAFF
12	TRBV7-9	NA	TRBJ2-7	NA	TGTGCCAGCAGCTCCGGGATCTACGAGCAGTACTTC	CASSSGIYEQYF
13	TRBV6-6	NA	TRBJ2-7	NA	TGTGCCAGCAGTTTGACAGGGAGGAACGAGCAGTACTTC	CASSLTGRNEQYF
17	TRBV19	NA	TRBJ2-5	TRBD2	TGTGCCGGTGAGTACTTTGGGACTAGCGGGAGAATTGAGACCCAGTACTTC	CAGEYFGTSGRIETQYF
16	TRBV27	NA	TRBJ2-2	TRBD1	TGTGCCAGCCTACAAACAGGGGGACAGAGCACCGGGGAGCTGTTTTTT	CASLQTGGQSTGELFF
13	TRBV6-6	NA	TRBJ2-3	NA	TGTGCCAGCAGTTCTGGGCCAGCCGATACGCAGTATTTT	CASSSGPADTQYF
15	TRBV5-1	NA	TRBJ2-7	TRBD2	TGCGCCAGCAGCTCCGGACTAGCGGGAGTTTACGAGCAGTACTTC	CASSSGLAGVYEQYF
14	TRBV2	NA	TRBJ1-1	NA	TGTGCCAGCAGGCCATTGGGGGGGGCCGGTGAAGCTTTCTTT	CASRPLGGAGEAFF
16	TRBV2	NA	TRBJ2-1	TRBD2	TGTGCCAGCACTGAGACTAGCTGGAGCTCCTACAATGAGCAGTTCTTC	CASTETSWSSYNEQFF
15	TRBV2	once	TRBJ1-4	TRBD1	TGTGCCAGCGGGAGGACAGGGGGAACTAATGAAAAACTGTTTTTT	CASGRTGGTNEKLFF
16	TRBV2	NA	TRBJ1-5	TRBD1	TGTGCCAGCAGTGATGATCACAGGGGGAGCAATCAGCCCCAGCATTTT	CASSDDHRGSNQPQHF
17	TRBV18	NA	TRBJ1-5	NA	TGTGCCAGCTCACCATTCCGAGAGGGGGTAGGAAGTCAGCCCCAGCATTTT	CASSPFREGVGSQPQHF